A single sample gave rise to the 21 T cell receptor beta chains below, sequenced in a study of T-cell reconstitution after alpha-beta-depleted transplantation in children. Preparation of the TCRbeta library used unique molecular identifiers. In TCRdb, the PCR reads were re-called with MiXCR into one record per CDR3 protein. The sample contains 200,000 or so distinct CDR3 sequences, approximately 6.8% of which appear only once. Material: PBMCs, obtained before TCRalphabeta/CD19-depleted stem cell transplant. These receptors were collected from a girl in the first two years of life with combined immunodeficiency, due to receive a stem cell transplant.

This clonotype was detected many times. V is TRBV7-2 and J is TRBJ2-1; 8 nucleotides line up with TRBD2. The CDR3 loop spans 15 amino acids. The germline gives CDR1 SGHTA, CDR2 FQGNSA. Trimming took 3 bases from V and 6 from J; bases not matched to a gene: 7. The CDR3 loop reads CASSFHMGTSNEQFF. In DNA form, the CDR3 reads TGTGCCAGCAGCTTCCACATGGGGACTAGCAATGAGCAGTTCTTC.

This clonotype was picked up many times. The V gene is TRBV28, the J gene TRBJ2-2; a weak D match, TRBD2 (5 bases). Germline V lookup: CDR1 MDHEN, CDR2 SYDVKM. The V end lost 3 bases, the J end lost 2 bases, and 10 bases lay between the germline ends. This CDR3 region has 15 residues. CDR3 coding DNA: TGTGCCAGCAGTTTTAGGAGGACTAACACCGGGGAGCTGTTTTTT. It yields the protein CASSFRRTNTGELFF.

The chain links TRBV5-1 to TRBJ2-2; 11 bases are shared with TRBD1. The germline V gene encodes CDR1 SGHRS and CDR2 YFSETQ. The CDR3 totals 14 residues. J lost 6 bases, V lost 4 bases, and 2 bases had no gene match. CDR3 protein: CASSEGQGAGELFF. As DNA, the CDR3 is TGCGCCAGCAGCGAGGGACAGGGGGCCGGGGAGCTGTTTTTT.

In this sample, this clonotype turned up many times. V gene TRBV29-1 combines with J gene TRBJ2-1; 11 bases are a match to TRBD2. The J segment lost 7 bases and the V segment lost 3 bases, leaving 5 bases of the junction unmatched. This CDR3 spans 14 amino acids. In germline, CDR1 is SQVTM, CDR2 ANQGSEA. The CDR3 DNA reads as TGCAGCGTTGAGGACAGACTAGCGGGAAATGAGCAGTTCTTC. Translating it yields CSVEDRLAGNEQFF.

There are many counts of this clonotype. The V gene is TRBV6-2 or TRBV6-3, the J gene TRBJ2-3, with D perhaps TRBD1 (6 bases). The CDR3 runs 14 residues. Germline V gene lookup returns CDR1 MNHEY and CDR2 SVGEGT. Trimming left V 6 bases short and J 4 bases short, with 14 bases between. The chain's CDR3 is CASRRTVSADTQYF. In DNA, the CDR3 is TGTGCCAGCAGACGGACAGTCTCCGCAGATACGCAGTATTTT.

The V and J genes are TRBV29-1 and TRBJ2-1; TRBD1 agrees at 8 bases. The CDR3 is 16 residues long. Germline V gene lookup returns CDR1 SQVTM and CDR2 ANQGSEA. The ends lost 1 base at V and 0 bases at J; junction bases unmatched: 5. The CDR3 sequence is CSVEGQGASSYNEQFF. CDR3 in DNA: TGCAGCGTTGAAGGGCAGGGGGCTAGCTCCTACAATGAGCAGTTCTTC.

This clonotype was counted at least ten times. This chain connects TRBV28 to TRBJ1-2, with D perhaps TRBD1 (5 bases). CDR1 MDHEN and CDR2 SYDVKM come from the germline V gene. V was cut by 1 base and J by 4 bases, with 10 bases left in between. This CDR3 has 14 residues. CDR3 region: CASSLFGGGYGYTF. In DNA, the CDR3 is TGTGCCAGCAGTTTATTCGGGGGAGGCTATGGCTACACCTTC.

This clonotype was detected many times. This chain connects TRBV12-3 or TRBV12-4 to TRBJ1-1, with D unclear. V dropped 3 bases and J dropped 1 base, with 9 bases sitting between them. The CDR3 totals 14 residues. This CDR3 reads CASSLKVGNTEAFF. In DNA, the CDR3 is TGTGCCAGCAGTTTGAAGGTGGGGAACACTGAAGCTTTCTTT.

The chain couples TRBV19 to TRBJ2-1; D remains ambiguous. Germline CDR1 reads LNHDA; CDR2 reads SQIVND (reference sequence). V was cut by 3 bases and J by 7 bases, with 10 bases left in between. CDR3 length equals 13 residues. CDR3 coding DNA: TGTGCCAGTAGTATCGCGATTTGGAATGAGCAGTTCTTC. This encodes CASSIAIWNEQFF.

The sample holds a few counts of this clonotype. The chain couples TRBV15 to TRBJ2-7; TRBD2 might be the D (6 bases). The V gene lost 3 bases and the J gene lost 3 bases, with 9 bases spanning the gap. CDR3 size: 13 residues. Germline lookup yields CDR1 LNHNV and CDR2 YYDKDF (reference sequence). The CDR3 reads CATSSGGVYEQYF. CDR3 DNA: TGTGCCACCAGCAGTGGCGGGGTCTACGAGCAGTACTTC. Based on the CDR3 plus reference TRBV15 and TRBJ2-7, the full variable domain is DAMVIQNPRYQVTQFGKPVTLSCSQTLNHNVMYWYQQKSSQAPKLLFHYYDKDFNNEADTPDNFQSRRPNTSFCFLDIRSPGLGDTAMYLCATSSGGVYEQYFGPGTRLTVT.

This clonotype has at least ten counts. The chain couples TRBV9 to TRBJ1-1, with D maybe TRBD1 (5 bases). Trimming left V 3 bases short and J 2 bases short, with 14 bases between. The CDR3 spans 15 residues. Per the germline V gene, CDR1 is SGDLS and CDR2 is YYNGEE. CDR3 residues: CASSANDGTNTEAFF. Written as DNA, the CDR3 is TGTGCCAGCAGCGCCAATGACGGGACCAACACTGAAGCTTTCTTT.

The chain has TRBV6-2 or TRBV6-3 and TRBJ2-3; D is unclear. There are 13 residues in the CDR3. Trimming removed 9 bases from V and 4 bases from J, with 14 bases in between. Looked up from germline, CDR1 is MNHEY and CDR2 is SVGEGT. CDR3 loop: CASTNKMSDTQYF. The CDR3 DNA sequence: TGTGCCAGTACCAACAAAATGTCAGATACGCAGTATTTT.

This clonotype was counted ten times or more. The CDR3 is CASSQPGGVYGYTF. DNA of the CDR3: TGCGCCAGCAGCCAGCCCGGCGGCGTCTATGGCTACACCTTC. J is TRBJ1-2 and V is TRBV4-3; no definite D call. Trimming shortened V by 3 bases and J by 4 bases, and 12 bases separated the two germline ends. Germline V lookup: CDR1 LGHNA, CDR2 YSLEER. CDR3 length: 14 residues.

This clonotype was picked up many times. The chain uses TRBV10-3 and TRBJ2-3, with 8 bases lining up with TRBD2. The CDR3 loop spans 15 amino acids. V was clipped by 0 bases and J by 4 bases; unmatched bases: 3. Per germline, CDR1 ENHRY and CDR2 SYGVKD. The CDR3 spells CAISESSGSSDTQYF. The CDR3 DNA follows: TGTGCCATCAGTGAGTCGAGCGGGAGCTCAGATACGCAGTATTTT.

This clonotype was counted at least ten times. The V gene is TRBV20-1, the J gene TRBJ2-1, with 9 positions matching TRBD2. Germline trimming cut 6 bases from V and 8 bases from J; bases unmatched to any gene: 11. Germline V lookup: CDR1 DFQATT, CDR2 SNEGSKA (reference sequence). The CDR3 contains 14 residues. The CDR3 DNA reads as TGCAGTGCGACAACCGGGACTAGCCTCGATGAGCAGTTCTTC. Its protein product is CSATTGTSLDEQFF.

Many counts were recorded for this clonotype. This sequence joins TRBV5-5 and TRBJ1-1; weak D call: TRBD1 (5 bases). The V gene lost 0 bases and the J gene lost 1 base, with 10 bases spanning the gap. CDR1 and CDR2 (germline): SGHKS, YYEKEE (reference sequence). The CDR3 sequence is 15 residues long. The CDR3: CASSLAGESNTEAFF. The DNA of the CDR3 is TGTGCCAGCAGCTTGGCGGGGGAGTCGAACACTGAAGCTTTCTTT.

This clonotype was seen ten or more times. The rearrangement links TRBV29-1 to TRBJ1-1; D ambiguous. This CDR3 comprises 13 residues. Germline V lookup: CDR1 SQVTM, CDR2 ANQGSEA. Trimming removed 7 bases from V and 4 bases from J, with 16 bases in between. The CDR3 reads CSGVQVYGTEAFF. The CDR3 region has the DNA TGCAGCGGCGTCCAGGTGTACGGCACTGAAGCTTTCTTT.

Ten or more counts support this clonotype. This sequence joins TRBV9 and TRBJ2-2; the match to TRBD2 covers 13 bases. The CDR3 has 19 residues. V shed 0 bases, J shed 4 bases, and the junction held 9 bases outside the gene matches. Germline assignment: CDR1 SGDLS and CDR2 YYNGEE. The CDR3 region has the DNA TGTGCCAGCAGCGTAGCTTCGGGACTAGCGGGGCGGACCACCGGGGAGCTGTTTTTT. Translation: CASSVASGLAGRTTGELFF.

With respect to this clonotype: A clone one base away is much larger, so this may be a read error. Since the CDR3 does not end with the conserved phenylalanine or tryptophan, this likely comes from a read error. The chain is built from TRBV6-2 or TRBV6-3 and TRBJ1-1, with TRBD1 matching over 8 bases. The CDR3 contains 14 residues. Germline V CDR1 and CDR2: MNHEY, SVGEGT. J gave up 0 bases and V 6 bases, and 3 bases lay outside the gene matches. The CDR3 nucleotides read TGTGCCAGCAGGTTGACAGGGGTGAACACTGAAGCTTTCTCT. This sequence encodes CASRLTGVNTEAFS.

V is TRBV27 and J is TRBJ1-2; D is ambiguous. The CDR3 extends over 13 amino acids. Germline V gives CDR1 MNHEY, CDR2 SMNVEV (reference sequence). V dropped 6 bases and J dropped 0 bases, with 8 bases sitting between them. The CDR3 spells CASRPGANYGYTF. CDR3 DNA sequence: TGTGCCAGCAGACCCGGGGCTAACTATGGCTACACCTTC.

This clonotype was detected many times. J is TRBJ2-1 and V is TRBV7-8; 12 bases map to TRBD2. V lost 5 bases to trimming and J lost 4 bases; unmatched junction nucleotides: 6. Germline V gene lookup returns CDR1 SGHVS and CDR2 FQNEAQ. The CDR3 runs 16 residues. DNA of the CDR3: TGTGCCAGCAGCCGATGGACTAGCGGGGTTTACAATGAGCAGTTCTTC. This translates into CASSRWTSGVYNEQFF.